Listed here are 23 T cell receptor beta chains from one sample, sequenced in a study of blood T cell repertoires in COVID-19. Assay used: immunoSEQ multiplex PCR; TCRdb lists only in-frame clones, some missing. Here the sample spans about 69,000 clones, nearly 80% being singletons. The source material was peripheral blood. These receptors originate from a human donor in a cohort sampled during active COVID-19.

The rearrangement joins TRBV18 to TRBJ2-2; 10 bases fit TRBD2. Germline V gene data show CDR1 as KGHSH and CDR2 as LQKENI. CDR3 length: 16 amino acids. V lost 3 bases to trimming and J lost 4 bases; unmatched junction nucleotides: 5. CDR3 sequence reads: CASSPSGGAGTGELFF. The CDR3 DNA reads TGTGCCAGCTCACCCAGCGGGGGGGCCGGCACCGGGGAGCTGTTTTTT.

V and J are TRBV9 and TRBJ1-6, with D hard to call. The ends were cut back, 0 bases at V and 8 bases at J, with 9 bases in the middle. Germline loops: CDR1 SGDLS, CDR2 YYNGEE. The CDR3 is 14 residues long. CDR3 residues: CASSVGGFDSPLHF. The CDR3 DNA is TGTGCCAGCAGCGTAGGAGGGTTCGATTCACCCCTCCACTTT.

V usage is TRBV19 and J usage is TRBJ2-2; TRBD1 matches 7 bases. Germline V gives CDR1 LNHDA, CDR2 SQIVND (reference sequence). V trimming: 6 bases; J trimming: 0 bases; junction bases outside the gene matches: 7. This CDR3 contains 16 residues. As DNA, the CDR3 is TGTGCCAGTAGGGACAGGCTCAGGACGAACACCGGGGAGCTGTTTTTT. Encoded protein: CASRDRLRTNTGELFF.

J is TRBJ2-7 and V is TRBV11-2; 7 bases agree with TRBD1. Germline values: CDR1 SGHAT, CDR2 FQNNGV. The CDR3 covers 18 residues. V shed 5 bases and J 3 bases; nucleotides not matched to a gene: 19. The CDR3 protein is CASSARWAVGQVFYEQYF. CDR3 in DNA: TGTGCCAGCAGCGCCAGATGGGCGGTAGGACAGGTATTCTACGAGCAGTACTTC.

The chain carries TRBV10-2 and TRBJ2-7; 7 bases agree with TRBD2. This CDR3 spans 13 amino acids. The junction had 5 bases not matched to a gene; V was cut back by 3 bases and J by 6 bases. Germline V CDR1 and CDR2: WSHSY, SAAADI. The CDR3 protein is CASSELGTTEQYF. The CDR3 bases are TGCGCCAGCAGTGAACTAGGGACTACCGAGCAGTACTTC.

The chain carries TRBV11-2 and TRBJ2-7; the D gene is possibly TRBD1 (6 bases). V shed 6 bases and J shed 0 bases, with 6 bases lying between them. The CDR3 loop spans 12 amino acids. The V gene's germline CDR1 is SGHAT and CDR2 FQNNGV. The CDR3 sequence: CASRGASYEQYF. For the CDR3, the DNA is TGTGCCAGCAGGGGGGCCTCCTACGAGCAGTACTTC.

The CDR3 spells CASSVGQGGLGAFF. CDR3 nucleotides: TGTGCCAGCAGTGTGGGACAGGGAGGCCTCGGAGCTTTCTTT. The chain is built from TRBV6-4 and TRBJ1-1; 9 bases agree with TRBD1. The length of the CDR3 is 14 residues. Germline-derived CDR1 and CDR2 are MRHNA and SNTAGT. The trim removed 4 bases at V and 10 bases at J, leaving 10 bases unmatched.

A remark on this clone: Other DNA sequences in this specimen translate into the identical CDR3. The V and J genes are TRBV20-1 and TRBJ1-2, with D hard to call. The CDR3 covers 11 residues. Trimming shortened V by 1 base and J by 8 bases, and 8 bases separated the two germline ends. Looked up from germline, CDR1 is DFQATT and CDR2 is SNEGSKA (reference sequence). CDR3 residues: CSARGAGGYTF. The CDR3 DNA sequence: TGCAGTGCTAGAGGTGCTGGCGGCTACACCTTC.

V is TRBV10-3 and J is TRBJ2-7; 7 bases align to TRBD1. This CDR3 has 12 residues. J gave up 1 base and V 6 bases, and 0 bases lay outside the gene matches. Germline V gene data show CDR1 as ENHRY and CDR2 as SYGVKD. CDR3 region: CAIRGQSYEQYF. The CDR3 DNA reads as TGTGCCATCAGGGGACAGTCCTACGAGCAGTACTTC.

This sequence joins TRBV6-1 and TRBJ1-5; 7 nucleotides align to TRBD1. Germline V gene lookup returns CDR1 MNHNS and CDR2 SASEGT. The CDR3 loop spans 14 amino acids. V lost 3 bases to trimming and J lost 2 bases; unmatched junction nucleotides: 1. The chain's CDR3 is CASSDGQGNQPQHF. The DNA of the CDR3 is TGTGCCAGCAGTGACGGACAGGGCAATCAGCCCCAGCATTTT.

V gene TRBV3-1 (or the pseudogene TRBV3-2) combines with J gene TRBJ2-1; D possibly corresponds to TRBD2 (5 bases). Germline V gives CDR1 LGHDT, CDR2 YNNKEL (reference sequence). The CDR3 loop spans 14 amino acids. The V end was cut by 4 bases, the J end by 9 bases, with 16 bases between. CDR3 DNA: TGTGCCAGCAGCCCCGAGGGAAGACGGGGTGAGCAGTTCTTC. It codes for CASSPEGRRGEQFF.

This chain links TRBV19 with TRBJ2-3, with D possibly matching TRBD2 (7 bases). The CDR3 runs to 15 residues. CDR1 LNHDA and CDR2 SQIVND come from the germline V gene (reference sequence). Trimming stripped 6 bases from V and 4 bases from J, with 17 bases between. The CDR3 bases are TGTGCCAGTAGGACAGGTGGACTAGATGCAGATACGCAGTATTTT. It translates to CASRTGGLDADTQYF.

This rearrangement joins TRBV18 to TRBJ2-3, with D tentatively TRBD2 (6 bases). The CDR3 extends over 14 amino acids. Deletions cut 0 bases from V and 7 bases from J, with 11 bases between. Germline CDR1 KGHSH, CDR2 LQKENI. The CDR3 DNA is TGTGCCAGCTCACCACCAGCCGGGACTTATACGCAGTATTTT. Protein: CASSPPAGTYTQYF.

This chain joins TRBV7-8 and TRBJ1-1; D unresolved. Germline V gives CDR1 SGHVS, CDR2 FQNEAQ. The V end was cut by 2 bases, the J end by 6 bases, with 13 bases between. The CDR3 is 14 amino acids. As DNA, the CDR3 is TGTGCCAGCAGCTTAATGGGCAGTCACCCTGAAGCTTTCTTT. Its protein product is CASSLMGSHPEAFF.

This sequence joins TRBV5-6 and TRBJ2-2; 8 bases align to TRBD1. V trimming: 0 bases; J trimming: 5 bases; junction bases outside the gene matches: 3. There are 15 residues in the CDR3. Germline CDR1 is SGHDT and CDR2 is YYEEEE. The CDR3, as DNA: TGTGCCAGCAGCTTGGGGACAGGGAGGACCGGGGAGCTGTTTTTT. Translated, it gives CASSLGTGRTGELFF. The complete variable domain, with remaining parts taken from reference TRBV5-6 and TRBJ2-2, reads DAGVTQSPTHLIKTRGQQVTLRCSPKSGHDTVSWYQQALGQGPQFIFQYYEEEERQRGNFPDRFSGHQFPNYSSELNVNALLLGDSALYLCASSLGTGRTGELFFGEGSRLTVL.

The chain couples TRBV28 to TRBJ1-6; TRBD1 matches 9 bases. Per the germline V gene, CDR1 is MDHEN and CDR2 is SYDVKM. The CDR3 totals 14 residues. Losses at the gene ends were 6 bases for V and 6 bases for J; bases not matched to a gene: 3. CDR3 protein: CASRTGGGNSPLHF. Here the CDR3 DNA reads TGTGCCAGCAGGACAGGGGGAGGTAATTCACCCCTCCACTTT.

V and J are TRBV6-5 and TRBJ1-1; D is possibly TRBD1 (6 bases). The V end was cut by 5 bases, the J end by 8 bases, with 9 bases between. The CDR3 length is 11 residues. The germline CDR1 and CDR2 sequences are MNHEY and SVGAGI. The CDR3 reads CASSRQAEAFF. The CDR3 DNA reads TGTGCCAGCAGTAGACAGGCGGAAGCTTTCTTT.

The sample holds a few counts of this clone. The chain uses TRBV3-1 (or the pseudogene TRBV3-2) and TRBJ1-3, with D uncertain. The length of the CDR3 is 15 residues. Trimming stripped 1 base from V and 2 bases from J, with 9 bases between. Germline V gene lookup returns CDR1 LGHDT and CDR2 YNNKEL (reference sequence). The CDR3 nucleotides are TGTGCCAGCAGCCAAGTGGCGGGAGCTGGAAACACCATATATTTT. Encoded protein: CASSQVAGAGNTIYF.

The chain joins TRBV19 to TRBJ2-7; 9 bases fit TRBD2. Germline-derived CDR1 and CDR2 are LNHDA and SQIVND (reference sequence). V gave up 11 bases and J gave up 2 bases; unmatched junction bases: 7. CDR3 size: 13 residues. CDR3 nucleotide sequence: TGTGCCGTCGGTCCTAGCGGGGCCTACGAGCAGTACTTC. Translation gives CAVGPSGAYEQYF.

This chain uses TRBV19 with TRBJ2-2; 8 bases align to TRBD1. CDR3 length equals 16 residues. Germline CDR1 LNHDA, CDR2 SQIVND (reference sequence). The V gene end was trimmed by 4 bases and the J gene end by 3 bases; junction bases not matched to a gene: 7. The CDR3 coding sequence is TGTGCCAGTAGTAACGACAGGGGCGGGGACACCGGGGAGCTGTTTTTT. Translated, it gives CASSNDRGGDTGELFF.

The CDR3 nucleotides are TGTGCCATCAGTGGGGTTTTGGCTAGGAACACCGGGGAGCTGTTTTTT. Translating it yields CAISGVLARNTGELFF. V is TRBV10-3 and J is TRBJ2-2; D unresolved. V gave up 4 bases and J gave up 1 base, with 13 bases separating them. Germline V lookup: CDR1 ENHRY, CDR2 SYGVKD. The CDR3 consists of 16 residues.

The CDR3 DNA reads as TGTGCCAGTAGTATACGGCCCTGGACAGAAGAGACCCAGTACTTC. Its translation is CASSIRPWTEETQYF. The V and J genes are TRBV19 and TRBJ2-5, with a possible D match to TRBD1 (6 bases). The CDR3 has 15 residues. V was cut by 2 bases and J by 3 bases, with 13 bases left in between. Germline V gene sequence: CDR1 LNHDA, CDR2 SQIVND (reference sequence).

V and J are TRBV5-1 and TRBJ2-7, with 7 positions matching TRBD1. CDR1 is SGHRS, CDR2 YFSETQ, per germline. V lost 4 bases and J lost 0; bases outside the gene matches: 10. This CDR3 comprises 16 residues. The CDR3 nucleotides read TGCGCCAGCAGCCCGAGAATGGGACAGAGCTCCTACGAGCAGTACTTC. Translated, it gives CASSPRMGQSSYEQYF.